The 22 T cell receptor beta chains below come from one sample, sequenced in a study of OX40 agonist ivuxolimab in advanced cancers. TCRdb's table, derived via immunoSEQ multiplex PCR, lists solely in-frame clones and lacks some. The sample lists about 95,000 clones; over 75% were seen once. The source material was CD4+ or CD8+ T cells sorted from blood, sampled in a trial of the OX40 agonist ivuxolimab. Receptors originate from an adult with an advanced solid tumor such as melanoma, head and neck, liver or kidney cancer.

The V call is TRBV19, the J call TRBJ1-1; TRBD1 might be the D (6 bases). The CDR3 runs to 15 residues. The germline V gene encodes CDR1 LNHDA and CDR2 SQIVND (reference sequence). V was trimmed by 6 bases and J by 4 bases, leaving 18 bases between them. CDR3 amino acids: CASSLDWGASTEAFF. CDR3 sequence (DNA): TGTGCCAGTAGCCTTGATTGGGGGGCCAGCACTGAAGCTTTCTTT. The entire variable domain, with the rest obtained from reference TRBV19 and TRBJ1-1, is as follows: DGGITQSPKYLFRKEGQNVTLSCEQNLNHDAMYWYRQDPGQGLRLIYYSQIVNDFQKGDIAEGYSVSREKKESFPLTVTSAQKNPTAFYLCASSLDWGASTEAFFGQGTRLTVV.

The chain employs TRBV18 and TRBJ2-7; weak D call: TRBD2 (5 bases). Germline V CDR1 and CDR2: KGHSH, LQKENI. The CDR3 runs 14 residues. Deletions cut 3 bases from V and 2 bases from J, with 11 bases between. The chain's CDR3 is CASSPPGGPYEQYF. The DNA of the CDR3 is TGTGCCAGCTCACCCCCAGGAGGTCCCTACGAGCAGTACTTC.

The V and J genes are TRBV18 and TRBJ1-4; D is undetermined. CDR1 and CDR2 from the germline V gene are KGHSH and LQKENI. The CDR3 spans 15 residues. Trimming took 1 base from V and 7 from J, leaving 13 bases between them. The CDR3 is CASSPLTGGSEKLFF. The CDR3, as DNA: TGTGCCAGCTCACCACTTACCGGAGGAAGTGAAAAACTGTTTTTT.

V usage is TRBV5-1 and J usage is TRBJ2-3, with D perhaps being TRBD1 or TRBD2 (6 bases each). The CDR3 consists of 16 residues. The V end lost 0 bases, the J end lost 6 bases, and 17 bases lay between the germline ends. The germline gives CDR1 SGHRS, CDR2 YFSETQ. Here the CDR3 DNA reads TGCGCCAGCAGCTTGGGGACACTAGGGGGGTTCGATACGCAGTATTTT. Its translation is CASSLGTLGGFDTQYF. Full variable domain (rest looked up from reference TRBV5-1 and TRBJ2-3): KAGVTQTPRYLIKTRGQQVTLSCSPISGHRSVSWYQQTPGQGLQFLFEYFSETQRNKGNFPGRFSGRQFSNSRSEMNVSTLELGDSALYLCASSLGTLGGFDTQYFGPGTRLTVL.

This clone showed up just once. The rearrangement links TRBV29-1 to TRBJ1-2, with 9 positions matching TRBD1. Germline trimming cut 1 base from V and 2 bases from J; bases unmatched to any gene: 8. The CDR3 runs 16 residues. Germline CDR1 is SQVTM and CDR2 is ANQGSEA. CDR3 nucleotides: TGCAGCGTTGAAGCTCGGGGAGGACAGGGGAACTATGGCTACACCTTC. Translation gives CSVEARGGQGNYGYTF.

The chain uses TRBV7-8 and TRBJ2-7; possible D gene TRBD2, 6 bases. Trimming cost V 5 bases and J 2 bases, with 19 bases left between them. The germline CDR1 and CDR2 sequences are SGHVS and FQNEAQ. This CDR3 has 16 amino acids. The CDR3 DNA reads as TGTGCCAGCAGCCCGATGGGGCTAGCGTCAACCTACGAGCAGTACTTC. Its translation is CASSPMGLASTYEQYF.

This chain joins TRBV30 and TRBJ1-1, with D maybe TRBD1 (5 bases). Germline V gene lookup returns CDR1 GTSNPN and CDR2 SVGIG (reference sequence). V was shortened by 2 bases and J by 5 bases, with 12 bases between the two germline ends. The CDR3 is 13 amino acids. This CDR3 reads CAWSRGAGTEAFF. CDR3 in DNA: TGTGCCTGGAGTAGAGGGGCCGGGACTGAAGCTTTCTTT.

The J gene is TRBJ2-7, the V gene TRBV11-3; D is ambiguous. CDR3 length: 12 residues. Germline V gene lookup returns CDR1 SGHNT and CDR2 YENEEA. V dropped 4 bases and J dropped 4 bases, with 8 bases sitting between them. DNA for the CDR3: TGTGCCAGCAGCTCAACAGATTACGAGCAGTACTTC. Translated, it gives CASSSTDYEQYF. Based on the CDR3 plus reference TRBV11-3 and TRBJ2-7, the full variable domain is EAGVVQSPRYKIIEKKQPVAFWCNPISGHNTLYWYLQNLGQGPELLIRYENEEAVDDSQLPKDRFSAERLKGVDSTLKIQPAELGDSAVYLCASSSTDYEQYFGPGTRLTVT.

CDR3 region: CASSQDLAGGEKLFF. CDR3 DNA: TGCGCCAGCAGCCAAGATTTAGCAGGGGGGGAAAAACTGTTTTTT. The rearrangement links TRBV4-3 to TRBJ1-4, with 7 bases matching TRBD1. This CDR3 is 15 amino acids long. Germline-derived CDR1 and CDR2 are LGHNA and YSLEER. V lost 0 bases to trimming and J lost 8 bases; unmatched junction nucleotides: 6.

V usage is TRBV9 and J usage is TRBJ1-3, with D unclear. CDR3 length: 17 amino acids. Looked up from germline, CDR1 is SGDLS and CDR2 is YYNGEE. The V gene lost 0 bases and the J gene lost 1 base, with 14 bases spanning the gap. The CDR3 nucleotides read TGTGCCAGCAGCGTAGCTCTGTTAAGTGGGTCTGGAAACACCATATATTTT. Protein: CASSVALLSGSGNTIYF.

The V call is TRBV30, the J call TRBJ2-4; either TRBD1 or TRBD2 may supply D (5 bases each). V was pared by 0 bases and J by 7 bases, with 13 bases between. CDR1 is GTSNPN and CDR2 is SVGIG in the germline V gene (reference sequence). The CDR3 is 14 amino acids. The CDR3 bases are TGTGCCTGGAGTGTAGGGCAGGGCGGGAACATTCAGTACTTC. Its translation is CAWSVGQGGNIQYF.

The CDR3 region has the DNA TGTGCCAGCAGTGAAAGGGCATCTGGGGCCAACGTCCTGACTTTC. Amino acid sequence: CASSERASGANVLTF. The rearrangement joins TRBV2 to TRBJ2-6; D remains ambiguous. Germline V gene data show CDR1 as SNHLY and CDR2 as FYNNEI. V was pared by 2 bases and J by 1 base, with 6 bases between. This CDR3 region has 15 residues.

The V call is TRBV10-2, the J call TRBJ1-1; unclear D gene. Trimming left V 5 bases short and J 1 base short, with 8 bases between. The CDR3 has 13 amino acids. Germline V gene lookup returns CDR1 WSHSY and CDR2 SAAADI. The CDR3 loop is CASSHGWNTEAFF. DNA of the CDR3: TGCGCCAGCAGTCACGGTTGGAACACTGAAGCTTTCTTT.

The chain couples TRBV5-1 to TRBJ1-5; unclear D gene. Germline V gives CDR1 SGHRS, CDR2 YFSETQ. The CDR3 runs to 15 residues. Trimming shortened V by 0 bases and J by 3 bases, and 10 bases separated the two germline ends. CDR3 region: CASSLEGQVNQPQHF. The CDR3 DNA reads TGCGCCAGCAGCTTGGAGGGTCAGGTCAATCAGCCCCAGCATTTT. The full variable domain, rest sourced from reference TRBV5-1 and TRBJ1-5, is KAGVTQTPRYLIKTRGQQVTLSCSPISGHRSVSWYQQTPGQGLQFLFEYFSETQRNKGNFPGRFSGRQFSNSRSEMNVSTLELGDSALYLCASSLEGQVNQPQHFGDGTRLSIL.

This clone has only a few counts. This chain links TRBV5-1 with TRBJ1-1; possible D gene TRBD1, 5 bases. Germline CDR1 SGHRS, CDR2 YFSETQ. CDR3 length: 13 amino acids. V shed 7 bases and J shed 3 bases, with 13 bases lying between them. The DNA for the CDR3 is TGCGCCAGCGCGGGCAGGGTGGACACTGAAGCTTTCTTT. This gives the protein CASAGRVDTEAFF.

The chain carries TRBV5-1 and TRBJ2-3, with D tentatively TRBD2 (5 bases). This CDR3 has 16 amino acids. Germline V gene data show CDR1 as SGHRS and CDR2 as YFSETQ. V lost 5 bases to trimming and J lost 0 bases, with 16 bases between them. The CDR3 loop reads CASRSSTGYSTDTQYF. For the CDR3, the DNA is TGCGCCAGCAGATCCTCAACGGGGTATAGCACAGATACGCAGTATTTT.

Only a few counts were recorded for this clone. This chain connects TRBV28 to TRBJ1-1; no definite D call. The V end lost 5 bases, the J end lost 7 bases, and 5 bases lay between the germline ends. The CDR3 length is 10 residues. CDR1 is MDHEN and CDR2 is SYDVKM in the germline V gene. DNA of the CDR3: TGTGCCAGCAGTCGCAGTGAAGCTTTCTTT. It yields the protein CASSRSEAFF. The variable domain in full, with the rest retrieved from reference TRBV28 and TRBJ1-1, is DVKVTQSSRYLVKRTGEKVFLECVQDMDHENMFWYRQDPGLGLRLIYFSYDVKMKEKGDIPEGYSVSREKKERFSLILESASTNQTSMYLCASSRSEAFFGQGTRLTVV.

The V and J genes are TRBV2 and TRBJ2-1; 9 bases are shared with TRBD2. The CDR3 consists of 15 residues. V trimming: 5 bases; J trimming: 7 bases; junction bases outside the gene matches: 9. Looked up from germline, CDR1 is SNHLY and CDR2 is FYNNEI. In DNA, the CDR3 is TGTGCCAGCAGTCAGCAAGCGGGAGGAGGGAATGAGCAGTTCTTC. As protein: CASSQQAGGGNEQFF.

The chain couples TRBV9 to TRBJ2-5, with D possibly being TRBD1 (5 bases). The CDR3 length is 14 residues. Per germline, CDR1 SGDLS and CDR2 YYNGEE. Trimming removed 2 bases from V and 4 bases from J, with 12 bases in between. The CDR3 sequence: CASSVAGYRETQYF. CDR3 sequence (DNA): TGTGCCAGCAGCGTTGCAGGGTATCGAGAGACCCAGTACTTC.

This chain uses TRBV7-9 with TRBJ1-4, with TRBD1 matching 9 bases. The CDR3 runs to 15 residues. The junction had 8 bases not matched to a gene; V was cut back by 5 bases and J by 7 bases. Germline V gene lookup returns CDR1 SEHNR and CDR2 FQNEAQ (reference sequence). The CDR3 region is CASSTGQGFVEKLFF. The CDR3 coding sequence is TGTGCCAGCAGCACGGGACAGGGATTTGTTGAAAAACTGTTTTTT.

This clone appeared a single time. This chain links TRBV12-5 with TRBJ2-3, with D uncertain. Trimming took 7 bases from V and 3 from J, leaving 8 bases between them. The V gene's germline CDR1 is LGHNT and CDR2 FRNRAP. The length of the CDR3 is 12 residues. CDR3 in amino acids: CASAEWTDTQYF. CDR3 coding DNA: TGTGCTAGTGCCGAATGGACAGATACGCAGTATTTT. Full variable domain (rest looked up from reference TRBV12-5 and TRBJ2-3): DARVTQTPRHKVTEMGQEVTMRCQPILGHNTVFWYRQTMMQGLELLAYFRNRAPLDDSGMPKDRFSAEMPDATLATLKIQPSEPRDSAVYFCASAEWTDTQYFGPGTRLTVL.

The CDR3 sequence: CASTPLGGGETQYF. The CDR3 DNA reads as TGTGCCAGCACGCCCTTGGGGGGTGGTGAGACCCAGTACTTC. The rearrangement uses TRBV6-1 and TRBJ2-5, with TRBD2 as a possible D gene (6 bases). Germline CDR1 MNHNS, CDR2 SASEGT. V was pared by 7 bases and J by 5 bases, with 17 bases between. CDR3 length: 14 amino acids.